These T cell receptor beta chains were read from a single sample in a study of cytomegalovirus exposure and HLA in healthy donors. Clones were sequenced by immunoSEQ multiplex PCR, and TCRdb holds only the in-frame ones, with some missing. Of about 120,000 clones in the sample, more than 75% were seen once. Sequencing input: PBMCs. The receptors derive from a woman aged 25 to 39 in good health and CMV-seronegative. Both conserved end residues are part of each CDR3. Each record gives: V gene, J gene, CDR3 length, CDR3 protein.

TRBV2	TRBJ1-5	12	CASSSGVQPQHF
TRBV7-2	TRBJ1-2	12	CASSSGGYGYTF
TRBV6-5	TRBJ2-7	15	CASSPGGSRPYEQYF
TRBV6-5	TRBJ2-1	14	CASQKRTLYNEQFF
TRBV28	TRBJ1-1	16	CASSLYEGGGNTEAFF
TRBV5-1	TRBJ2-3	17	CASSSSLLAGEPDTQYF
TRBV11-2	TRBJ1-6	16	CASSLAHTGDHSPLHF
TRBV4-1	TRBJ1-5	15	CASSQAGQGNQPQHF
TRBV4-3	TRBJ1-3	15	CASSLEPGEVNTIYF
TRBV30	TRBJ1-1	11	CAWRFGAEAFF
TRBV9	TRBJ2-1	16	CASSMTSGGFGHEQFF
TRBV6-6	TRBJ2-5	12	CASSYLQETQYF
TRBV19	TRBJ2-1	15	CASSRTGSSYNEQFF
TRBV7-2	TRBJ1-1	14	CASSPRGFNTEAFF
TRBV6-1	TRBJ2-5	15	CASNEGGNRKETQYF
TRBV7-2	TRBJ1-3	14	CASSLDNSGNTIYF
TRBV7-6	TRBJ2-3	14	CASSSAPTSGEQYF
TRBV6-5	TRBJ2-3	14	CASSKQGYTDTQYF
TRBV27	TRBJ1-6	14	CASSRTRYNSPLHF
TRBV18	TRBJ1-1	14	CASSPQGRDTEAFF
TRBV5-1	TRBJ1-2	19	CASSLFSSHEVGGNHGYTF
TRBV5-4	TRBJ2-7	14	CASSLGAASYEQYF
TRBV7-2	TRBJ2-5	16	CASSPGTSGHQETQYF
TRBV10-3	TRBJ1-5	15	CAAKSGTGGNQPQHF
TRBV19	TRBJ1-2	14	CASSILPANYGYTF
TRBV29-1	TRBJ1-1	14	CSVHAGGGNTEAFF
TRBV29-1	TRBJ1-5	13	CSVEGQVDQPQHF
TRBV5-5	TRBJ1-1	14	CASSLARGRFEAFF
TRBV30	TRBJ1-6	13	CAWSGGTNSPLHF
TRBV12-5	TRBJ1-5	15	CASGLGEAFNQPQHF
TRBV29-1	TRBJ2-4	15	CSVEGLAGGKNIQYF
TRBV14	TRBJ2-5	15	CASSQAGGRQETQYF
TRBV2	TRBJ1-3	17	CASSVTRTSGSGNTIYF